This TCR beta chain comes out of a study of glioma-infiltrating T cells. At the level of the study: WHO grade II oligodendrogliomas or astrocytomas, plus non-recurrent WHO grade IV glioblastomas, were sampled. Presurgical dexamethasone in glioma patients lasted six or fewer days.

This clonotype showed up just a few times. Its cognate antigen is unknown. Broader study findings: Signature shared blood CDR3 motifs were enriched in low-divergence and depleted in high-divergence patients. Above-expected tissue-blood divergence occurred in all gliomas, most in low-grade ones.

Trimming stripped 3 bases from V and 8 bases from J, with 13 bases between. Germline values: CDR1 MDHEN, CDR2 SYDVKM. This CDR3 spans 13 amino acids. The iRepertoire nested amplicon-rescue multiplex PCR amplified TCR alpha and beta CDR3s from RNA. TCRdb re-analysed the multiplex PCR reads in MiXCR, keeping a single row per CDR3 protein. Among 300,000 to 400,000 distinct CDR3 sequences listed, 41% were seen once. J is TRBJ1-2 and V is TRBV28; unclear D gene. The sequencing input was glioma tissue, nonneoplastic brain tissue, or PBMCs (not recorded which). This clonotype was sampled from a human donor with low-grade glioma or glioblastoma, undergoing nonglioma brain surgery, or in good health (not recorded which). The CDR3 nucleotides are TGTGCCAGCAGTTTCGAAGCCAGCGGGGGCTACACCTTC. It yields the protein CASSFEASGGYTF.